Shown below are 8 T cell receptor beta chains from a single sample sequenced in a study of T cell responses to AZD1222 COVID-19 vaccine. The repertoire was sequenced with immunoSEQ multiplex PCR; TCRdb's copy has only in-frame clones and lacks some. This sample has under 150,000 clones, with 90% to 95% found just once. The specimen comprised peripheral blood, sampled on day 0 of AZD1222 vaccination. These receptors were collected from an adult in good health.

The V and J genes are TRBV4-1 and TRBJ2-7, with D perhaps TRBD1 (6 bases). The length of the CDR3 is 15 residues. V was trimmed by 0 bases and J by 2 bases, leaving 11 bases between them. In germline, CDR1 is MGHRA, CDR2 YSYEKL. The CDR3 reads CASSQEGNRAYEQYF. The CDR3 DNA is TGCGCCAGCAGCCAAGAAGGGAACAGGGCCTACGAGCAGTACTTC.

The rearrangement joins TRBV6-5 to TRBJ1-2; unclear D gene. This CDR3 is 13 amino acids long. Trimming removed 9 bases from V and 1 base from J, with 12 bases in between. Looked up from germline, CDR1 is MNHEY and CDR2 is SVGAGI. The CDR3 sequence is CASRLRVNYGYTF. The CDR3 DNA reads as TGTGCCAGTCGATTGCGGGTTAACTATGGCTACACCTTC.

DNA of the CDR3: TGTGCCAGCAGCGTTCAAGGGGGCATTAATTCACCCCTCCACTTT. This sequence encodes CASSVQGGINSPLHF. V gene TRBV9 combines with J gene TRBJ1-6, with 7 nucleotides matching TRBD1. CDR1 is SGDLS, CDR2 YYNGEE, per germline. This CDR3 spans 15 amino acids. V shed 2 bases, J shed 6 bases, and the junction held 5 bases outside the gene matches.

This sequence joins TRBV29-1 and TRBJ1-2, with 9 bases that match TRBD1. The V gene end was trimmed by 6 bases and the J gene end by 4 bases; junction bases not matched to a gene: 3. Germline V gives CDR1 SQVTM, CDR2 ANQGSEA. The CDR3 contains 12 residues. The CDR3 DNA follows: TGCAGCGTAGAGGGACAGGGCTATGGCTACACCTTC. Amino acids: CSVEGQGYGYTF.

As DNA, the CDR3 is TGTGCCAGCAGTGACTACCAACAGGGCCGGATAGACACCATATATTTT. It is translated as CASSDYQQGRIDTIYF. The genes are TRBV6-4 and TRBJ1-3; D might be TRBD1 (6 bases). Trimming cost V 1 base and J 8 bases, with 18 bases left between them. Germline V CDR1 and CDR2: MRHNA, SNTAGT. The CDR3 runs 16 residues.

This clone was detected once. CDR3 in DNA: TGTGCAACAGCAAGCTCTGGAAACACCATATATTTT. Protein sequence: CATASSGNTIYF. The V gene is TRBV6-5, the J gene TRBJ1-3; D uncertain. The CDR3 length is 12 residues. Germline CDR1 and CDR2: MNHEY and SVGAGI.

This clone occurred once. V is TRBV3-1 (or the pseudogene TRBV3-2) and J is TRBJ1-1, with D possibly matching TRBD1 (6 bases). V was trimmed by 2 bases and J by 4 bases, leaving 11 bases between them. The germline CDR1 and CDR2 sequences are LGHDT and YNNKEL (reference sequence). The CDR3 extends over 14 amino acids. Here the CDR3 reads CASSQIARGTEAFF. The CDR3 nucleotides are TGTGCCAGCAGCCAAATTGCCAGGGGCACTGAAGCTTTCTTT.

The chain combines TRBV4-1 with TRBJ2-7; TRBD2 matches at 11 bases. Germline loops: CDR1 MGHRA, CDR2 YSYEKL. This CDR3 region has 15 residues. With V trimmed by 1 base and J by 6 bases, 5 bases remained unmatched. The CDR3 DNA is TGCGCCAGCAGCCAAGCCCTAGCGGGAGGTCGCGAGCAGTACTTC. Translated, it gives CASSQALAGGREQYF.